This T cell receptor (beta chain) emerged from a study of cytomegalovirus exposure and HLA in healthy donors. Looking at the study overall: Researchers previously reported finding roughly 120 million unique TCR beta sequences from 150 million to 200 million T cells.

V dropped 3 bases and J dropped 5 bases, with 17 bases sitting between them. The germline gives CDR1 MGHRA, CDR2 YSYEKL. The CDR3 consists of 15 residues. With regard to this clone: As yet, its antigen is unknown.

Both 60 Vbeta primers and 13 Jbeta primers went into the PCR. Profiled with immunoSEQ multiplex PCR; TCRdb holds only in-frame clones, not every one. The repertoire table contains 130,000 or so clones. Study-level results: According to an earlier analysis, most TCR beta V segments yielded productive rearrangements about 90% or about 30% of the time. Within a later analysis, the majority of CMV-associated TCR beta chains appeared HLA-restricted.

The origin of this receptor is a woman aged 40-49 years in good health and CMV-seropositive. This sequence joins TRBV4-1 and TRBJ2-7; possibly TRBD1 for D (6 bases). Source material: PBMCs. The CDR3 DNA sequence: TGCGCCAGCAGCCAGGGGGCAGTTCCCCGACACGAGCAGTACTTC. This codes for CASSQGAVPRHEQYF.